The 32 T cell receptor beta chains below all came from one sample that was sequenced in a study of T cell repertoires in cytomegalovirus infection. Their antigens are not known. MiXCR, run by TCRdb on the reads, gives a single entry per CDR3 protein. The sample has 200,000 to 250,000 distinct CDR3 sequences, about 40% seen once. This specimen consisted of CD8+ T cells from cultured PBMCs, obtained from culture after CMV antigen stimulation. Source of these receptors: a human donor in good health (CMV status not recorded). Some clones in this sample may be carry-over from other donors' samples.

The J gene is TRBJ2-3, the V gene TRBV12-3 or TRBV12-4; the D gene is possibly TRBD2 (5 bases). The CDR3 consists of 14 residues. Trimming cost V 3 bases and J 4 bases, with 11 bases left between them. CDR3 sequence reads: CASSLRRGADTQYF. In DNA, the CDR3 is TGTGCCAGCAGTTTGCGTCGGGGTGCAGATACGCAGTATTTT.

This clonotype has a handful of counts. The V call is TRBV7-6, the J call TRBJ2-7; no clear D. This CDR3 region has 16 residues. Germline V gene data show CDR1 as SGHVS and CDR2 as FNYEAQ. The germline V and J ends were trimmed by 2 bases and 1 base, with 15 bases remaining between them. The CDR3 bases are TGTGCCAGCAGCTTACAAACGCCCCCAGGTTCCTACGAGCAGTACTTC. This encodes CASSLQTPPGSYEQYF.

CDR3 residues: CASSPPGRGNTIYF. The CDR3 nucleotides read TGTGCCAGCAGCCCACCAGGGCGGGGAAACACCATATATTTT. V is TRBV12-3 or TRBV12-4 and J is TRBJ1-3, with a weak D call TRBD1 (5 bases). Trimming took 6 bases from V and 4 from J, leaving 13 bases between them. This CDR3 contains 14 residues.

The chain has TRBV12-3 or TRBV12-4 and TRBJ2-6; D is unresolved. The CDR3 covers 16 residues. V lost 3 bases to trimming and J lost 1 base, with 10 bases between them. The CDR3 reads CASSFLLGSGANVLTF. CDR3 in DNA: TGTGCCAGCAGTTTTTTGCTGGGATCTGGGGCCAACGTCCTGACTTTC.

This clonotype has a handful of counts. The V and J genes are TRBV2 and TRBJ1-1, with unresolved D. The CDR3 length is 14 residues. Germline-derived CDR1 and CDR2 are SNHLY and FYNNEI. V was shortened by 2 bases and J by 2 bases, with 9 bases between the two germline ends. CDR3 DNA: TGTGCCAGCAGTGAACGATGGGTTAACACTGAAGCTTTCTTT. Amino acids: CASSERWVNTEAFF.

This clonotype was detected only once. This chain joins TRBV6-1 and TRBJ1-1; D call uncertain. The V and J ends lost 1 base and 9 bases respectively, with 15 bases between them. The CDR3 totals 14 residues. Looked up from germline, CDR1 is MNHNS and CDR2 is SASEGT. CDR3 loop: CASSEGPRTTQAFF. The CDR3 region has the DNA TGTGCCAGCAGTGAAGGCCCTCGGACTACACAAGCTTTCTTT.

The chain couples TRBV27 to TRBJ2-7, with a weak D call TRBD2 (6 bases). The V and J ends lost 6 bases and 2 bases respectively, with 20 bases between them. Germline loops: CDR1 MNHEY, CDR2 SMNVEV (reference sequence). The CDR3 totals 16 residues. The CDR3, as DNA: TGTGCCAGCAGCGAACTAGCTGATTATATTCCCTACGAGCAGTACTTC. Its protein is CASSELADYIPYEQYF.

V gene TRBV11-2 combines with J gene TRBJ2-6; D ambiguous. CDR3 size: 16 residues. Trimming stripped 4 bases from V and 2 bases from J, with 12 bases between. The germline V gene encodes CDR1 SGHAT and CDR2 FQNNGV. The CDR3 DNA follows: TGTGCCAGCAGCTCAAAAGGCGTGACTGGGGCCAACGTCCTGACTTTC. It yields the protein CASSSKGVTGANVLTF.

In its sample, this clonotype was seen a few times. The chain uses TRBV4-2 and TRBJ2-3, with 9 bases aligning to TRBD2. After removal of 0 bases from V and 4 bases from J, the junction contained 8 bases not matched to a gene. From germline, CDR1 is LGHNA and CDR2 YNFKEQ. The CDR3 has 17 residues. The CDR3 spells CASSQEIEREVPDTQYF. CDR3 nucleotides: TGTGCCAGCAGCCAAGAAATCGAGCGGGAGGTGCCAGATACGCAGTATTTT.

The chain has TRBV7-3 and TRBJ2-2; a possible D gene is TRBD2 (6 bases). This CDR3 is 16 amino acids long. The V end lost 3 bases, the J end lost 4 bases, and 15 bases lay between the germline ends. Germline V gene sequence: CDR1 SGHTA, CDR2 FQGTGA. The CDR3 here is CASSLSGGDGTGELFF. CDR3 bases: TGTGCCAGCAGCTTGAGCGGAGGGGATGGCACCGGGGAGCTGTTTTTT.

The rearrangement uses TRBV7-2 and TRBJ1-5; D is perhaps TRBD1 (5 bases). The V gene's germline CDR1 is SGHTA and CDR2 FQGNSA. The germline V and J ends were trimmed by 7 bases and 4 bases, with 11 bases remaining between them. The CDR3 consists of 13 residues. The CDR3 region has the DNA TGTGCCAGCAAACGGGGGGGGAATCAGCCCCAGCATTTT. Residues: CASKRGGNQPQHF.

The rearrangement uses TRBV27 and TRBJ1-6; possible D gene TRBD1, 5 bases. The V end lost 7 bases, the J end lost 6 bases, and 16 bases lay between the germline ends. The CDR3 runs to 15 residues. The germline V gene has CDR1 MNHEY and CDR2 SMNVEV (reference sequence). The DNA for the CDR3 is TGTGCCAGCACCGAGCGGGCAGGGCCTAATTCACCCCTCCACTTT. It translates to CASTERAGPNSPLHF.

The CDR3 nucleotides are TGTGCCAGCAGCTCCCTTCAGGGACGGACCGGGGAGCTGTTTTTT. Amino acid sequence: CASSSLQGRTGELFF. This chain uses TRBV7-4 with TRBJ2-2; D may be TRBD1 or TRBD2 (5 bases each). Germline V gene sequence: CDR1 SGHVT, CDR2 SQSDAQ. This CDR3 comprises 15 residues. V lost 4 bases to trimming and J lost 5 bases, with 14 bases between them.

With regard to this clonotype: A single base separates this from a much larger clone, so it may be a read error. The chain is built from TRBV7-2 and TRBJ2-5; 7 nucleotides line up with TRBD2. Germline V gene sequence: CDR1 SGHTA, CDR2 FQGNSA. The ends lost 0 bases at V and 3 bases at J; junction bases unmatched: 10. The CDR3 totals 17 residues. The CDR3 protein is CASSLAGYRGVKETQYF. The CDR3 coding sequence is TGTGCCAGCAGCTTAGCGGGATACCGGGGGGTAAAAGAGACCCAGTACTTC.

This chain connects TRBV6-2 or TRBV6-3 to TRBJ2-1; 10 bases line up with TRBD2. The germline V gene encodes CDR1 MNHEY and CDR2 SVGEGT. V was pared by 5 bases and J by 5 bases, with 12 bases of the junction left unmatched. CDR3 length equals 17 residues. DNA for the CDR3: TGTGCCAGCAGTACAGCCTTGCTGGGACTAGCGAACAATGAGCAGTTCTTC. Its protein is CASSTALLGLANNEQFF.

CDR3 nucleotide sequence: TGTGCCAGTAGTAATGGACTAGCGGTATACTACGAGCAGTACTTC. Its translation: CASSNGLAVYYEQYF. This chain connects TRBV19 to TRBJ2-7; 10 nucleotides agree with TRBD2. The CDR3 contains 15 residues. V lost 4 bases, J lost 3 bases, and 6 bases stayed unmatched. Per the germline V gene, CDR1 is LNHDA and CDR2 is SQIVND (reference sequence).

This clonotype was observed a handful of times. The V call is TRBV7-3, the J call TRBJ2-1; 9 nucleotides align to TRBD2. This CDR3 contains 16 residues. Germline CDR1 SGHTA, CDR2 FQGTGA. V lost 1 base, J lost 5 bases, and 6 bases stayed unmatched. The CDR3: CASSLKEGLANNEQFF. The CDR3 DNA sequence: TGTGCCAGCAGCTTAAAAGAGGGACTAGCCAACAATGAGCAGTTCTTC.

The gene calls are TRBV7-9 and TRBJ2-1; weak D call: TRBD2 (5 bases). CDR1 is SEHNR, CDR2 FQNEAQ, per germline (reference sequence). This CDR3 has 16 amino acids. V lost 0 bases, J lost 6 bases, and 15 bases lay in between. The CDR3 region is CASSLAKGQEGNEQFF. CDR3 DNA sequence: TGTGCCAGCAGCTTAGCGAAAGGTCAAGAGGGCAATGAGCAGTTCTTC.

This chain links TRBV27 with TRBJ1-2, with TRBD1 identical over 7 bases. Germline loops: CDR1 MNHEY, CDR2 SMNVEV (reference sequence). V was pared by 5 bases and J by 4 bases, with 7 bases of the junction left unmatched. There are 14 residues in the CDR3. The CDR3 is CASSLDRDGYGYTF. The CDR3 DNA reads TGTGCCAGCAGTCTCGACAGGGATGGCTATGGCTACACCTTC.

This clonotype was found a few times. This chain uses TRBV15 with TRBJ1-3; no clear D gene. The CDR3 consists of 16 residues. The V gene lost 1 base and the J gene lost 0 bases, with 10 bases spanning the gap. CDR1 is LNHNV and CDR2 is YYDKDF in the germline V gene (reference sequence). The CDR3 nucleotides are TGTGCCACCAGCAGAGCAAGGAAGGCCTCTGGAAACACCATATATTTT. Residues: CATSRARKASGNTIYF.

This clonotype was detected only a few times. J is TRBJ2-7 and V is TRBV7-9, with 10 nucleotides matching TRBD2. Germline V gene data show CDR1 as SEHNR and CDR2 as FQNEAQ (reference sequence). This CDR3 comprises 13 residues. The V segment lost 11 bases and the J segment 4 bases; nucleotides outside the gene matches: 8. The CDR3 sequence is CASRASGRYEQYF. For the CDR3, the DNA is TGTGCCTCTCGGGCTAGCGGGAGATACGAGCAGTACTTC.

This clonotype was counted a few times. This chain connects TRBV7-9 to TRBJ2-7; D gene uncertain. V lost 5 bases and J lost 7, with 9 bases in between. CDR3 length equals 11 residues. The V gene's germline CDR1 is SEHNR and CDR2 FQNEAQ (reference sequence). For the CDR3, the DNA is TGTGCCAGCAGCCACGTGGGGGAGCAGTACTTC. Translating it yields CASSHVGEQYF.

This clonotype has just a few counts. The chain carries TRBV10-3 and TRBJ2-3; 9 nucleotides align to TRBD1. This CDR3 is built from 16 residues. Germline CDR1 reads ENHRY; CDR2 reads SYGVKD. J lost 4 bases, V lost 5 bases, and 10 bases had no gene match. The DNA for the CDR3 is TGTGCCATCAGTTACCGGGACAGGGTCGGCGCAGATACGCAGTATTTT. Translated: CAISYRDRVGADTQYF.

In this sample, this clonotype turned up a few times. CDR3 sequence reads: CASSSTGGEQYF. The DNA of the CDR3 is TGTGCCAGCAGCTCAACCGGGGGCGAGCAGTACTTC. This chain joins TRBV9 and TRBJ2-7; the D gene is possibly TRBD2 (6 bases). CDR3 length equals 12 residues. Trimming took off 4 bases at V and 6 bases at J, with 11 bases between the two ends. The germline gives CDR1 SGDLS, CDR2 YYNGEE.

A few counts support this clonotype. The rearrangement joins TRBV29-1 to TRBJ1-2, with D possibly being TRBD1 (6 bases). V was shortened by 6 bases and J by 9 bases, with 17 bases between the two germline ends. CDR1 is SQVTM and CDR2 is ANQGSEA in the germline V gene. The CDR3 is 12 residues long. The CDR3 sequence: CSVLAGVYSYTF. In nucleotides, the CDR3 is TGCAGCGTACTGGCAGGGGTTTACAGCTACACCTTC.

This clonotype showed up just a few times. The chain carries TRBV7-4 and TRBJ2-2, with 7 positions matching TRBD2. From germline, CDR1 is SGHVT and CDR2 SQSDAQ. This CDR3 contains 14 residues. J was trimmed by 4 bases and V by 5 bases; bases with no gene match: 4. The CDR3 sequence is CASSPPGGTGELFF. The CDR3 DNA sequence: TGTGCCAGCAGCCCCCCGGGGGGCACCGGGGAGCTGTTTTTT.

The V gene is TRBV7-4, the J gene TRBJ2-7; D is perhaps TRBD2 (6 bases). Germline CDR1 SGHVT, CDR2 SQSDAQ. The CDR3 sequence is 20 residues long. V was shortened by 0 bases and J by 1 base, with 25 bases between the two germline ends. The CDR3 sequence: CASSLAKATDFSGLSYEQYF. CDR3 coding DNA: TGTGCCAGCAGCTTAGCGAAGGCTACCGACTTTAGCGGCCTGTCCTACGAGCAGTACTTC.

This clonotype has at least ten counts. The chain uses TRBV7-2 and TRBJ2-3; D is unresolved. The germline CDR1 and CDR2 sequences are SGHTA and FQGNSA. The CDR3 is 16 residues long. The ends were cut back, 0 bases at V and 8 bases at J, with 18 bases in the middle. The CDR3 DNA reads TGTGCCAGCAGCTTAGCAATGAGGACCACCAGTGGTACGCAGTATTTT. Its translation: CASSLAMRTTSGTQYF.

This clonotype occurred a few times. The chain combines TRBV7-2 with TRBJ2-7; 11 bases are a match to TRBD2. J gave up 4 bases and V 6 bases, and 5 bases lay outside the gene matches. CDR3 size: 14 residues. Germline V gives CDR1 SGHTA, CDR2 FQGNSA. The CDR3 is CASSPTSGRYEQYF. The DNA of the CDR3 is TGTGCCAGCAGTCCTACTAGCGGGAGATACGAGCAGTACTTC.

The chain joins TRBV7-8 to TRBJ1-3; 10 nucleotides match TRBD1. The CDR3 has 15 amino acids. The germline CDR1 and CDR2 sequences are SGHVS and FQNEAQ. With V trimmed by 5 bases and J by 2 bases, 3 bases remained unmatched. CDR3 loop: CASSQGQGAGNTIYF. The CDR3 DNA reads as TGTGCCAGCAGCCAAGGACAGGGGGCTGGAAACACCATATATTTT.

The sample holds many counts of this clonotype. At one of its ends the junction is not consistent with the germline gene, which may arise from a read error. The chain combines TRBV2 with TRBJ2-1; 8 nucleotides line up with TRBD1. Germline V gene lookup returns CDR1 SNHLY and CDR2 FYNNEI. The CDR3 covers 14 residues. For the CDR3, the DNA is TGTGCCAGCAGTCTACAGGGGGACCCCCTTATCTTTTGGTTC. Protein sequence: CASSLQGDPLIFWF.

In its sample, this clonotype was seen once. The CDR3 DNA is TGTGCCAGCAGCTTGTCGGGGGGGAGCGGGAGGACCGGGGAGCTGTTTTTT. It translates to CASSLSGGSGRTGELFF. V and J are TRBV7-3 and TRBJ2-2, with 9 nucleotides matching TRBD2. This CDR3 contains 17 residues. From germline, CDR1 is SGHTA and CDR2 FQGTGA. Trimming removed 3 bases from V and 5 bases from J; junction bases left unmatched: 10.